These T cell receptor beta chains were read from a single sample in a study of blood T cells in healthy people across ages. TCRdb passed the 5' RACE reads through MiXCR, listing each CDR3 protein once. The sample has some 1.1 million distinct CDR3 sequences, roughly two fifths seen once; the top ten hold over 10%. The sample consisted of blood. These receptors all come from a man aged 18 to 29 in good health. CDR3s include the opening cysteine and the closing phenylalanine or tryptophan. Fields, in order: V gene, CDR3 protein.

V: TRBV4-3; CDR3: CASSHAKPGENSPLHF
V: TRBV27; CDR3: CASSRFRERGAYNEQFF
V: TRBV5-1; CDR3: CASSLKGTGGMGEAFF
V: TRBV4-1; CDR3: CASSQEGASPAYEQYF
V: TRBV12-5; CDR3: CASGLRQEGTDTQYF
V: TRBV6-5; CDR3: CASSAPSVGEQFF
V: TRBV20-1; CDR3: CSARDPYGGGGGYNEQFF
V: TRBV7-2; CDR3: CASSLGSRDGYTF
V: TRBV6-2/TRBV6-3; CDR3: CASSYIAGASPLHF
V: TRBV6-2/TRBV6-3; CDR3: CASSYSIATTSGPYNEQFF
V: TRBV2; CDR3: CASSRGSETKYF
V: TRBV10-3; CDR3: CAIGGGGSESTDTQYF
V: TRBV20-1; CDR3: CSAVEASGEQETQYF
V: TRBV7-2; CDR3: CANSVRDSRYQPQHF
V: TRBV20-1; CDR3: CSAREGTGTYNEQFF
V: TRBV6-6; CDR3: CASSSTSGGQNEQFF
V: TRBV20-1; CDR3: CSARAIGLSTNKNTGELFF
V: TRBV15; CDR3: CATSSVGRGNPDTQYF
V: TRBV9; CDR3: CASSARLDEQFF
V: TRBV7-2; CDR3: CASSPPGQGFLETQYF
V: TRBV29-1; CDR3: CSVGGLAGDFYNEQFF
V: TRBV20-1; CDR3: CSARPLAGGVQETQYF
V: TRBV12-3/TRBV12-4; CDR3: CASSFVDRASGYTF
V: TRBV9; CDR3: CASSVSRGSSYEQYF
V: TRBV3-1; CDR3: CASSQGTGKVEAFF
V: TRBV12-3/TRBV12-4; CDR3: CASSPPGHFTSGANVLTF